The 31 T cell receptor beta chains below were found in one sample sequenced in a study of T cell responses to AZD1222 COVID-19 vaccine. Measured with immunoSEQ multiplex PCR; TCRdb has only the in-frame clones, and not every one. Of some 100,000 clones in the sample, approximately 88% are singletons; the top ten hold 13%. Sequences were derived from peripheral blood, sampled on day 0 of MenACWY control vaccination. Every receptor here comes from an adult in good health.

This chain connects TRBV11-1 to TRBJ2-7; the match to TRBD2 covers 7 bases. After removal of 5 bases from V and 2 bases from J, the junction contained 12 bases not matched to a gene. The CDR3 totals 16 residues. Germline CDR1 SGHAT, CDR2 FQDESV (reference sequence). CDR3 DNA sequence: TGTGCCAGCAGCCCCAGAGCGGGGAGGATCGCCTACGAGCAGTACTTC. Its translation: CASSPRAGRIAYEQYF.

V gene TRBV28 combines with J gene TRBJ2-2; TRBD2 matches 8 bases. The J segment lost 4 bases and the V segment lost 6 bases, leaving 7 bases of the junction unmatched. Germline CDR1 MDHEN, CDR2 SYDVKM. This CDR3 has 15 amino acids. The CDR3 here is CASSSNAGGTGELFF. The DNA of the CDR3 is TGTGCCAGCAGCTCAAACGCGGGGGGCACCGGGGAGCTGTTTTTT. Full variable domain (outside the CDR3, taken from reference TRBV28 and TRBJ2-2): DVKVTQSSRYLVKRTGEKVFLECVQDMDHENMFWYRQDPGLGLRLIYFSYDVKMKEKGDIPEGYSVSREKKERFSLILESASTNQTSMYLCASSSNAGGTGELFFGEGSRLTVL.

The CDR3 here is CASSRNQVALYGYTF. The CDR3 DNA is TGTGCCAGCAGCCGCAACCAGGTTGCACTCTATGGCTACACCTTC. The chain carries TRBV7-2 and TRBJ1-2; D unresolved. This CDR3 has 15 residues. V was pared by 5 bases and J by 4 bases, with 17 bases between. Per the germline V gene, CDR1 is SGHTA and CDR2 is FQGNSA. Complete variable domain (other parts from reference TRBV7-2 and TRBJ1-2): GAGVSQSPSNKVTEKGKDVELRCDPISGHTALYWYRQSLGQGLEFLIYFQGNSAPDKSGLPSDRFSAERTGGSVSTLTIQRTQQEDSAVYLCASSRNQVALYGYTFGSGTRLTVV.

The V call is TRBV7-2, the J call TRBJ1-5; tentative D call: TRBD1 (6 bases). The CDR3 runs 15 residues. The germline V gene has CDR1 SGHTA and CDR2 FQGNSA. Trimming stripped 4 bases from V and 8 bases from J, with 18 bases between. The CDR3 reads CASSSGAGAHKPQHF. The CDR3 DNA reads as TGTGCCAGCAGCTCAGGGGCGGGGGCGCATAAGCCCCAGCATTTT.

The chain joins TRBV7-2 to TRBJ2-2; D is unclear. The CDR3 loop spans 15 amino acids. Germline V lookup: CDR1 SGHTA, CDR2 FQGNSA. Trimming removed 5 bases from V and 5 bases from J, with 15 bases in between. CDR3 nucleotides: TGTGCCAGCAGCCCCTCGGCCGCTGGGACCGGGGAGCTGTTTTTT. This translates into CASSPSAAGTGELFF.

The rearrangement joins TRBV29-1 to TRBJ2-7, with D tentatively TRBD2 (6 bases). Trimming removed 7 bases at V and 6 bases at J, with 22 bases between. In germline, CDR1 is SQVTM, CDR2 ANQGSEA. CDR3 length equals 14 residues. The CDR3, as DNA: TGCAGCGCTGTACCGGGAGTAATCGGGAGCGAGCAGTACTTC. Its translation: CSAVPGVIGSEQYF.

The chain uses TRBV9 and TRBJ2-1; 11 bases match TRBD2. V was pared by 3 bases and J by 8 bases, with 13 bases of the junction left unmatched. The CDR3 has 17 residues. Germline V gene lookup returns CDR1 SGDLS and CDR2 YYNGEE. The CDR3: CASSENPGLAVGDEQFF. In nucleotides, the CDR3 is TGTGCCAGCAGCGAGAACCCGGGACTAGCGGTCGGCGATGAGCAGTTCTTC.

CDR3 sequence: CASSQVNLGFLDEQYF. The DNA of the CDR3 is TGCGCCAGCAGCCAAGTAAACTTGGGATTTCTAGACGAGCAGTACTTC. The chain links TRBV4-1 to TRBJ2-7; the D is unclear. The CDR3 loop spans 16 amino acids. From germline, CDR1 is MGHRA and CDR2 YSYEKL. V shed 1 base and J shed 5 bases, with 18 bases lying between them.

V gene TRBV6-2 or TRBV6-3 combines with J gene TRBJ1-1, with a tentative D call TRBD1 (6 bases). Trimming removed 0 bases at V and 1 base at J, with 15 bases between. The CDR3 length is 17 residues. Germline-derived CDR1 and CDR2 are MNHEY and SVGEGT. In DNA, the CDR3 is TGTGCCAGCAGTTACTCGACCGTTTGGGGGGCGAACACTGAAGCTTTCTTT. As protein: CASSYSTVWGANTEAFF.

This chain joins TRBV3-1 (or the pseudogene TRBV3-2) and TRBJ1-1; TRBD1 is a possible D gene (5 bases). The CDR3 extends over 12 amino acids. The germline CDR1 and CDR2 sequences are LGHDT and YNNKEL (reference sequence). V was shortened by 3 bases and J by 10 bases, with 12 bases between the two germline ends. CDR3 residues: CASSQALGGAFF. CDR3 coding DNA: TGTGCCAGCAGCCAGGCCCTTGGGGGAGCTTTCTTT.

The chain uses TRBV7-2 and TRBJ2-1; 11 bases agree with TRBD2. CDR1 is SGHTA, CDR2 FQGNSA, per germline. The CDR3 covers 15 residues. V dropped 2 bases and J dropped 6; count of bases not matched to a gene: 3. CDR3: CASSLSLAGGNEQFF. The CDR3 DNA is TGTGCCAGCAGCTTATCTCTAGCGGGGGGCAATGAGCAGTTCTTC.

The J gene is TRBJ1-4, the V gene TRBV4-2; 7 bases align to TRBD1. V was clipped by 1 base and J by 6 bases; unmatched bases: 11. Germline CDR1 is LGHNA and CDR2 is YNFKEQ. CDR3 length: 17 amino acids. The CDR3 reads CASSQVSQGGPDEKLFF. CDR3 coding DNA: TGTGCCAGCAGCCAAGTTTCGCAGGGGGGTCCTGATGAAAAACTGTTTTTT.

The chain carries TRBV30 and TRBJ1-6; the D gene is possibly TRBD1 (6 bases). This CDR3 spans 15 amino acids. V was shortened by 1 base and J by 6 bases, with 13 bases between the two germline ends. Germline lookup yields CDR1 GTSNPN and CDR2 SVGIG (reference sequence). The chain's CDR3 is CAWSGPGHGNSPLHF. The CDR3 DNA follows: TGTGCCTGGAGTGGGCCGGGACACGGTAATTCACCCCTCCACTTT.

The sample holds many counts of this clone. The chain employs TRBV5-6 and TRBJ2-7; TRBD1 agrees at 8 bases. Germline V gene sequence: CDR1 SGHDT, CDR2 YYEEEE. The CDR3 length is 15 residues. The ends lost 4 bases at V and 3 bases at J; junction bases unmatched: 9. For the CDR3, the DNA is TGTGCCAGCAGCCCCCAGGGGGCGGCAGTCTACGAGCAGTACTTC. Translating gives CASSPQGAAVYEQYF.

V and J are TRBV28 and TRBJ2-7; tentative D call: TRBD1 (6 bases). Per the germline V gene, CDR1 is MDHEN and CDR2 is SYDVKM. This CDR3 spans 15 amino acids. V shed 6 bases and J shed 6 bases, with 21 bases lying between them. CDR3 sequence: CASSKDRVFGAEQYF. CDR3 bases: TGTGCCAGCAGCAAGGACAGAGTATTTGGGGCCGAGCAGTACTTC. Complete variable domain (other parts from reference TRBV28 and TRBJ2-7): DVKVTQSSRYLVKRTGEKVFLECVQDMDHENMFWYRQDPGLGLRLIYFSYDVKMKEKGDIPEGYSVSREKKERFSLILESASTNQTSMYLCASSKDRVFGAEQYFGPGTRLTVT.

The CDR3 protein is CASSQDRLWLGYGYTF. The CDR3 nucleotides are TGCGCCAGCAGCCAAGATCGACTCTGGCTGGGCTATGGCTACACCTTC. The rearrangement uses TRBV4-1 and TRBJ1-2, with no clear D. This CDR3 has 16 amino acids. The V end was cut by 0 bases, the J end by 4 bases, with 15 bases between. Germline V CDR1 and CDR2: MGHRA, YSYEKL.

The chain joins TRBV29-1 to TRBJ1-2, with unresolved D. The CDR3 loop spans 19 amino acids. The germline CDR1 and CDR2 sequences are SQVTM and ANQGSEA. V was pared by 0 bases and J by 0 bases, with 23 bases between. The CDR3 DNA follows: TGCAGCGTTGAAGAACTCACCCTGGATAGGCCCCCCGCTAACTATGGCTACACCTTC. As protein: CSVEELTLDRPPANYGYTF.

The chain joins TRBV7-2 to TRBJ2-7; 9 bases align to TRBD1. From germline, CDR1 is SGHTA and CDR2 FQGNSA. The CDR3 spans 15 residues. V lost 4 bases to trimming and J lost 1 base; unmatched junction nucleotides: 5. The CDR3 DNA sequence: TGTGCCAGCAGCTCTGGACAGGGGAGGTCCTACGAGCAGTACTTC. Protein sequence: CASSSGQGRSYEQYF.

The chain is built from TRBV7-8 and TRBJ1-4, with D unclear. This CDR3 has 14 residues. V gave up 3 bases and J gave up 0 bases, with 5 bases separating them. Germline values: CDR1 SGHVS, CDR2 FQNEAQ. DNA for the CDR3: TGTGCCAGCAGCTTGGTTTCAACTAATGAAAAACTGTTTTTT. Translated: CASSLVSTNEKLFF.

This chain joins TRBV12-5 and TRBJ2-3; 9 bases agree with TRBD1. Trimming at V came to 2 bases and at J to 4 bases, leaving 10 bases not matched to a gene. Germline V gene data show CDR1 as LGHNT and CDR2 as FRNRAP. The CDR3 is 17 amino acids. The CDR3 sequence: CASGLFPRDREADTQYF. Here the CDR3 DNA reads TGTGCTAGTGGTTTGTTCCCCCGGGACAGGGAGGCAGATACGCAGTATTTT.

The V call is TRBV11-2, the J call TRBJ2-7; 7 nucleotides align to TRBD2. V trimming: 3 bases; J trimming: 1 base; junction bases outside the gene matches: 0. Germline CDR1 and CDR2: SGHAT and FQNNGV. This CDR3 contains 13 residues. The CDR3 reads CASSFGGSYEQYF. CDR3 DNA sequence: TGTGCCAGCAGCTTCGGGGGGTCCTACGAGCAGTACTTC.

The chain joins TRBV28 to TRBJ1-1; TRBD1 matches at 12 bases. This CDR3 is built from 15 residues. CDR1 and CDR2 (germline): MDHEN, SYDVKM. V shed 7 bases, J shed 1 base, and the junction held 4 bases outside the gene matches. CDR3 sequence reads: CASTPGQGANTEAFF. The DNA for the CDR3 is TGTGCCAGCACCCCGGGACAGGGGGCGAACACTGAAGCTTTCTTT.

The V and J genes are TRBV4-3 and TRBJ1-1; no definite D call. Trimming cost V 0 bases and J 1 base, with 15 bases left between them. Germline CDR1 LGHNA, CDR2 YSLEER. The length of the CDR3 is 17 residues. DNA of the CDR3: TGCGCCAGCAGCCAAGATCTCGGGAGGTCACGGAACACTGAAGCTTTCTTT. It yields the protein CASSQDLGRSRNTEAFF.

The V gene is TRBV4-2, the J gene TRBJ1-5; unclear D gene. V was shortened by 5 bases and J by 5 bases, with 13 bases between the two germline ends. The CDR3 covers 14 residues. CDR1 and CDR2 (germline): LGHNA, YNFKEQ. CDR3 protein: CASSEPSGYQPQHF. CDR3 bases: TGTGCCAGCAGCGAACCGTCCGGTTATCAGCCCCAGCATTTT.

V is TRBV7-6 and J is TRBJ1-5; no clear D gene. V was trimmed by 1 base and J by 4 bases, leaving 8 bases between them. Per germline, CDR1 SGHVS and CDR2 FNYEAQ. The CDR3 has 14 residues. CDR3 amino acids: CASSLGQLNQPQHF. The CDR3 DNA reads TGTGCCAGCAGCTTAGGGCAACTTAATCAGCCCCAGCATTTT.

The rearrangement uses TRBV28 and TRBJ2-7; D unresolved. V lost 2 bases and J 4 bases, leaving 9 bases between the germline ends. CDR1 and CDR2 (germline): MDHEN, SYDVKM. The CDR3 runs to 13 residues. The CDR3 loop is CASSLTSGYEQYF. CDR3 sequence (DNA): TGTGCCAGCAGTTTAACTTCAGGATACGAGCAGTACTTC.

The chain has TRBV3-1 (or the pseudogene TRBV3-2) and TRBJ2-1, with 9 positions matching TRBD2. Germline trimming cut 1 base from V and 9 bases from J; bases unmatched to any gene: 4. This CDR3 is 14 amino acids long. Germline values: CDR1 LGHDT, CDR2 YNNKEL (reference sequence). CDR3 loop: CASSQGGGAVEQFF. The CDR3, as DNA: TGTGCCAGCAGCCAAGGCGGGGGGGCAGTTGAGCAGTTCTTC.

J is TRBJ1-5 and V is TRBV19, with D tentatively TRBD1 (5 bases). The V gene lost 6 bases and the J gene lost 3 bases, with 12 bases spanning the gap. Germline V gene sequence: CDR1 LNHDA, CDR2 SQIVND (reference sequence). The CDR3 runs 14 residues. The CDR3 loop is CASRLQGNNQPQHF. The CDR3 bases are TGTGCCAGTAGACTGCAGGGAAACAATCAGCCCCAGCATTTT.

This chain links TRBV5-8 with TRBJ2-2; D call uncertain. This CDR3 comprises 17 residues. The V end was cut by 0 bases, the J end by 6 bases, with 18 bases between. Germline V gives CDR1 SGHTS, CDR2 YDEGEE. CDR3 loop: CASSLGPRVPLAGELFF. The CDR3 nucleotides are TGTGCCAGCAGCTTGGGGCCCCGGGTCCCCTTGGCCGGGGAGCTGTTTTTT.

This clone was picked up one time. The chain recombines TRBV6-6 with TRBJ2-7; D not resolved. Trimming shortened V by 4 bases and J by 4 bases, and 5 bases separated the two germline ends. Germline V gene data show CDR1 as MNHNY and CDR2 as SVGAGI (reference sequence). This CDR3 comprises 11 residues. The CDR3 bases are TGTGCCAGCAGTTTGGTATACGAGCAGTACTTC. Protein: CASSLVYEQYF.

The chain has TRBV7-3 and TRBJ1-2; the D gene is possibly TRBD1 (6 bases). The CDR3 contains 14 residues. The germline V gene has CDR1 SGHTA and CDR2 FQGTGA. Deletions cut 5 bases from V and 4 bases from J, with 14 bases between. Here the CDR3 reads CASSPAGAAYGYTF. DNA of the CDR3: TGTGCCAGCAGCCCGGCGGGGGCGGCCTATGGCTACACCTTC. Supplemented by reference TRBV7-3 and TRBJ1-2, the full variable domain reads GAGVSQTPSNKVTEKGKYVELRCDPISGHTALYWYRQSLGQGPEFLIYFQGTGAADDSGLPNDRFFAVRPEGSVSTLKIQRTERGDSAVYLCASSPAGAAYGYTFGSGTRLTVV.